Shown below are 24 T cell receptor beta chains from a single sample sequenced in a study of blood T cell repertoires in COVID-19. Using immunoSEQ multiplex PCR, the repertoire was profiled, and TCRdb retains in-frame clones only, with some absent. The repertoire holds 150,000 to 200,000 clones, with around 89% as singletons. The sequencing sample was made of peripheral blood. The receptors shown here come from a man aged 18 to 35 who had recovered from COVID-19.

This clone was counted once. This chain links TRBV2 with TRBJ2-3, with 7 bases fitting TRBD2. J gave up 7 bases and V 3 bases, and 7 bases lay outside the gene matches. Germline CDR1 and CDR2: SNHLY and FYNNEI. The CDR3 sequence is 14 residues long. CDR3 in DNA: TGTGCCAGCAGTGACGGGCGGGAGCTGAATACGCAGTATTTT. It encodes CASSDGRELNTQYF.

This chain joins TRBV24-1 and TRBJ2-1, with a possible D match to TRBD2 (5 bases). Trimming pared 1 base from V and 2 bases from J, leaving 17 bases between. This CDR3 has 18 amino acids. CDR1 and CDR2 (germline): KGHDR, SFDVKD. CDR3 sequence reads: CATSDFKDRGLTYNEQFF. The CDR3 nucleotides are TGTGCCACCAGTGATTTTAAGGATCGGGGATTGACCTACAATGAGCAGTTCTTC.

This clone was found once. The chain couples TRBV5-1 to TRBJ1-4; D is perhaps TRBD1 (5 bases). The CDR3 has 14 residues. V was trimmed by 7 bases and J by 0 bases, leaving 10 bases between them. CDR1 is SGHRS and CDR2 is YFSETQ in the germline V gene. Here the CDR3 reads CASGSGATNEKLFF. In nucleotides, the CDR3 is TGCGCCAGCGGCTCGGGGGCAACTAATGAAAAACTGTTTTTT.

The genes are TRBV12-3 or TRBV12-4 and TRBJ1-1, with D perhaps TRBD1 (6 bases). The CDR3 has 11 amino acids. Deletions cut 8 bases from V and 9 bases from J, with 13 bases between. In DNA, the CDR3 is TGTGCCAGCGTTGTCAGGGACAAAGCTTTCTTT. Amino acid sequence: CASVVRDKAFF.

This sequence joins TRBV28 and TRBJ2-7; tentatively, D is TRBD2 (7 bases). The CDR3 has 14 amino acids. Germline loops: CDR1 MDHEN, CDR2 SYDVKM. V was shortened by 2 bases and J by 7 bases, with 15 bases between the two germline ends. The CDR3 nucleotides read TGTGCCAGCAGTTTAATCAGGGGAGGGGGAGAGCAGTACTTC. The encoded protein is CASSLIRGGGEQYF.

The chain uses TRBV5-4 and TRBJ2-1, with 7 bases lining up with TRBD2. Trimming took 7 bases from V and 9 from J; bases not matched to a gene: 13. CDR1 and CDR2 (germline): SGHNT, YYREEE (reference sequence). There are 14 residues in the CDR3. The chain's CDR3 is CASSRTRGDSEQFF. CDR3 coding DNA: TGTGCCAGCTCCCGGACTAGAGGCGACAGTGAGCAGTTCTTC.

The rearrangement links TRBV9 to TRBJ1-2, with 9 bases matching TRBD1. This CDR3 contains 17 residues. Per the germline V gene, CDR1 is SGDLS and CDR2 is YYNGEE. After removal of 0 bases from V and 1 base from J, the junction contained 7 bases not matched to a gene. The chain's CDR3 is CASSVAAGDRVNYGYTF. The CDR3 coding sequence is TGTGCCAGCAGCGTAGCTGCAGGGGACAGGGTTAACTATGGCTACACCTTC.

The chain is built from TRBV11-2 and TRBJ1-1; 9 positions match TRBD1. Germline-derived CDR1 and CDR2 are SGHAT and FQNNGV. V trimming: 1 base; J trimming: 2 bases; junction bases outside the gene matches: 2. The CDR3 runs 15 residues. The CDR3 here is CASSLVGQGNTEAFF. The DNA of the CDR3 is TGTGCCAGCAGCTTAGTGGGACAGGGAAACACTGAAGCTTTCTTT.

Of note for this clone: Other DNA sequences of this sample code for an identical CDR3. V and J are TRBV9 and TRBJ1-2, with D possibly matching TRBD1 (5 bases). V was shortened by 0 bases and J by 1 base, with 10 bases between the two germline ends. The length of the CDR3 is 15 residues. Germline CDR1 reads SGDLS; CDR2 reads YYNGEE. The CDR3 coding sequence is TGTGCCAGCAGCGTAGCTTGGGGGGGTAACTATGGCTACACCTTC. It specifies CASSVAWGGNYGYTF. The whole variable domain, remainder taken from reference TRBV9 and TRBJ1-2, is DSGVTQTPKHLITATGQRVTLRCSPRSGDLSVYWYQQSLDQGLQFLIQYYNGEERAKGNILERFSAQQFPDLHSELNLSSLELGDSALYFCASSVAWGGNYGYTFGSGTRLTVV.

This rearrangement joins TRBV3-1 (or the pseudogene TRBV3-2) to TRBJ1-1; D is possibly TRBD1 (5 bases). V was cut by 0 bases and J by 1 base, with 12 bases left in between. Germline CDR1 reads LGHDT; CDR2 reads YNNKEL (reference sequence). This CDR3 contains 16 residues. The CDR3 nucleotides are TGTGCCAGCAGCCAAGATAGTAGGCAGGGGAACACTGAAGCTTTCTTT. It encodes CASSQDSRQGNTEAFF.

The V call is TRBV6-5, the J call TRBJ1-6; 10 nucleotides line up with TRBD1. The trim removed 2 bases at V and 15 bases at J, leaving 7 bases unmatched. The germline CDR1 and CDR2 sequences are MNHEY and SVGAGI. The CDR3 is 14 residues long. In DNA form, the CDR3 reads TGTGCCAGCAGTTACGGACAGGGGGAAGAGGTCCTCCACTTT. Translation: CASSYGQGEEVLHF.

The V call is TRBV3-1 (or the pseudogene TRBV3-2), the J call TRBJ1-3, with 8 bases that match TRBD1. The CDR3 spans 13 residues. The germline V gene encodes CDR1 LGHDT and CDR2 YNNKEL (reference sequence). The V segment lost 8 bases and the J segment 4 bases; nucleotides outside the gene matches: 4. CDR3 DNA sequence: TGTGCCAGCGGCCGGGACAGGGGAAACACCATATATTTT. Its translation is CASGRDRGNTIYF.

The genes are TRBV19 and TRBJ2-2; the D is unclear. This CDR3 spans 14 amino acids. Looked up from germline, CDR1 is LNHDA and CDR2 is SQIVND (reference sequence). Trimming shortened V by 3 bases and J by 4 bases, and 9 bases separated the two germline ends. The CDR3 sequence: CASSISGSTGELFF. CDR3 sequence (DNA): TGTGCCAGTAGTATCTCCGGTTCCACCGGGGAGCTGTTTTTT.

The chain is built from TRBV7-6 and TRBJ1-4; weak D call: TRBD1 (6 bases). Trimming pared 4 bases from V and 1 base from J, leaving 13 bases between. Germline-derived CDR1 and CDR2 are SGHVS and FNYEAQ. The CDR3 spans 16 residues. Written as DNA, the CDR3 is TGTGCCAGCAGCTCATCACAGGACAGAACTAATGAAAAACTGTTTTTT. This sequence encodes CASSSSQDRTNEKLFF.

The rearrangement uses TRBV29-1 and TRBJ1-5; D is unclear. Germline CDR1 is SQVTM and CDR2 is ANQGSEA. The CDR3 sequence is 12 residues long. V was pared by 7 bases and J by 3 bases, with 10 bases between. Written as DNA, the CDR3 is TGCAGCGCCACGACTGCCAATCAGCCCCAGCATTTT. It translates to CSATTANQPQHF.

This chain uses TRBV10-3 with TRBJ1-4; D unclear. Trimming stripped 9 bases from V and 4 bases from J, with 9 bases between. CDR3 length equals 12 residues. From germline, CDR1 is ENHRY and CDR2 SYGVKD. The CDR3 region has the DNA TGTGCCATTGGGGAGTTTAATGAAAAACTGTTTTTT. It is translated as CAIGEFNEKLFF.

V gene TRBV5-8 combines with J gene TRBJ1-1, with TRBD1 matching 9 bases. The CDR3 extends over 17 amino acids. V lost 1 base to trimming and J lost 1 base; unmatched junction nucleotides: 8. Germline V lookup: CDR1 SGHTS, CDR2 YDEGEE. As DNA, the CDR3 is TGTGCCAGCAGCTTGTCCCGGGACAGGGTAAGGAACACTGAAGCTTTCTTT. Its protein product is CASSLSRDRVRNTEAFF.

V gene TRBV10-3 combines with J gene TRBJ1-2; a weak D match, TRBD1 (5 bases). Trimming took 10 bases from V and 7 from J, leaving 28 bases between them. Germline V gene sequence: CDR1 ENHRY, CDR2 SYGVKD. There are 16 residues in the CDR3. The CDR3 bases are TGTGCCACCGGAATGGACGGATTAGGGGTGTCGGGTGGCTACACCTTC. Translating gives CATGMDGLGVSGGYTF.

The chain recombines TRBV21-1 with TRBJ2-4; TRBD1 is taken as the D call from the table, unchecked against the DNA. TRBV21-1 is flagged as a pseudogene. The CDR3 spans 17 residues. The CDR3 loop reads CASPAGNLNKNQNIQYF. The CDR3 bases are TGTGCCAGCCCGGCAGGGAATTTAAATAAAAACCAAAACATTCAGTACTTC.

The J gene is TRBJ2-1, the V gene TRBV12-3 or TRBV12-4; D is ambiguous. V dropped 3 bases and J dropped 10 bases, with 13 bases sitting between them. CDR3 length equals 13 residues. CDR3 bases: TGTGCCAGCAGTTTCGGGTTGGATTTGGAGCAGTTCTTC. It is translated as CASSFGLDLEQFF.

The chain combines TRBV7-9 with TRBJ2-7, with a weak D call TRBD2 (5 bases). V dropped 11 bases and J dropped 2 bases, with 22 bases sitting between them. This CDR3 region has 15 residues. Germline loops: CDR1 SEHNR, CDR2 FQNEAQ (reference sequence). CDR3 sequence reads: CAGGLRSGSTYEQYF. CDR3 bases: TGTGCCGGCGGGCTAAGAAGCGGTTCTACCTACGAGCAGTACTTC.

This clone was picked up many times. V and J are TRBV7-2 and TRBJ1-2; D gene unclear. V was clipped by 1 base and J by 12 bases, with 18 bases between them. The CDR3 has 14 residues. Germline V gene data show CDR1 as SGHTA and CDR2 as FQGNSA. CDR3 protein: CASSLEGSRQRNTF. The CDR3 coding sequence is TGTGCCAGCAGCTTAGAAGGGAGTCGGCAGAGAAACACCTTC.

This clone was recorded a few times. V is TRBV9 and J is TRBJ1-6; D is ambiguous. Germline CDR1 SGDLS, CDR2 YYNGEE. This CDR3 region has 15 residues. With 2 bases removed from V and 5 bases from J, the gap between germline ends came to 11 bases. CDR3 in amino acids: CASSVRGDHNSPLHF. The CDR3 region has the DNA TGTGCCAGCAGCGTCCGGGGTGATCATAATTCACCCCTCCACTTT.

This clone appeared once. The rearrangement joins TRBV6-2 or TRBV6-3 to TRBJ1-4; D gene unclear. Germline CDR1 reads MNHEY; CDR2 reads SVGEGT. Trimming took 5 bases from V and 6 from J, leaving 13 bases between them. This CDR3 has 14 residues. In DNA, the CDR3 is TGTGCCAGCAGTCGTCCGGGGTTAGATGAAAAACTGTTTTTT. Translated: CASSRPGLDEKLFF.